This TCR beta chain was captured by sequencing in a study of T cells after yellow fever vaccination. Study details: Fractions of limited cellularity were prepared by means of SMART-Seq v4 Ultra Low Input.

Universal primer sites and UMIs were introduced during 5'RACE template-switching synthesis of TCR cDNA. TCRdb reprocessed the 5' RACE reads with MiXCR, giving one entry per CDR3 protein. The sample records 300,000 to 400,000 distinct CDR3 sequences, over 8% being singletons. This clonotype was observed a handful of times. Its antigen is not identified. Germline-derived CDR1 and CDR2 are SNHLY and FYNNEI. Trimming pared 7 bases from V and 5 bases from J, leaving 18 bases between. The CDR3 is made up of 15 amino acids. Study-wide results and caveats: Re-detected after boosting: most primary clones, more than 95% of CD4 and roughly 90% of CD8. The CD4 and CD8 compartments had a small share of their clonotypes in common.

The clonotype comes from a man aged 18 to 35 who received the YFV17D yellow fever vaccine. Source: PBMCs, taken on the day of the first yellow fever vaccination. This rearrangement joins TRBV2 to TRBJ1-5, with a weak D call TRBD1 (5 bases). In DNA, the CDR3 is TGTGCCAGCACCCCGGGTAGGGGCTGGGATCAGCCCCAGCATTTT. Its translation: CASTPGRGWDQPQHF.